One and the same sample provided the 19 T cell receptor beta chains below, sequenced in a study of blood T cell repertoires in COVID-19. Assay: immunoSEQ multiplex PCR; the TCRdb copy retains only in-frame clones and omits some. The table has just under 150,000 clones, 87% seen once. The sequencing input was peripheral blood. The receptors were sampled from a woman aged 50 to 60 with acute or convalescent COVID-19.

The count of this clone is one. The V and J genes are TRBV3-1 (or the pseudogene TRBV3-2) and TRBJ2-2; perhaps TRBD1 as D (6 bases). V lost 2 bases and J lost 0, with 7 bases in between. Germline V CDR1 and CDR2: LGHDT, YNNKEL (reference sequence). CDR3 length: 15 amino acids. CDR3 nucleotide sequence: TGTGCCAGCAGCCAACAGGGGTCGAACACCGGGGAGCTGTTTTTT. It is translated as CASSQQGSNTGELFF.

DNA for the CDR3: TGTGCCAGCAGCTTGACGTACCAGGCTGCAACAACTAATGAAAAACTGTTTTTT. Translation: CASSLTYQAATTNEKLFF. This chain connects TRBV5-6 to TRBJ1-4; D remains unclear. The CDR3 extends over 18 amino acids. The germline gives CDR1 SGHDT, CDR2 YYEEEE. V shed 1 base and J shed 0 bases, with 16 bases lying between them.

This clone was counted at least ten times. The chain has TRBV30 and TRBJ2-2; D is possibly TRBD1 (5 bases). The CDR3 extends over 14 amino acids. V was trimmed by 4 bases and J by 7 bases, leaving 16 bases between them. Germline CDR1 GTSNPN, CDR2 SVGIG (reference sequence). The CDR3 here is CAWKEWGSGGELFF. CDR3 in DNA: TGTGCCTGGAAGGAGTGGGGCTCAGGCGGGGAGCTGTTTTTT.

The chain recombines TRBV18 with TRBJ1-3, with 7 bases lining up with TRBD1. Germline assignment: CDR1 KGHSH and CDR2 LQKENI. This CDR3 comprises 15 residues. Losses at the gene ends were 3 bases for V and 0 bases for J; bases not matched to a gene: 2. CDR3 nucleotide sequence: TGTGCCAGCTCACCCCGGGACAGCTCTGGAAACACCATATATTTT. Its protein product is CASSPRDSSGNTIYF.

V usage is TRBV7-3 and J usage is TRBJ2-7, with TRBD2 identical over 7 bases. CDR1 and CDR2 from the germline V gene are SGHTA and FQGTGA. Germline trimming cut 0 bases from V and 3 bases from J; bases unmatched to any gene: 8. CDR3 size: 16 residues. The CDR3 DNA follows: TGTGCCAGCAGCTTAACTTTGGCGGGAGAGGGCTACGAGCAGTACTTC. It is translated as CASSLTLAGEGYEQYF. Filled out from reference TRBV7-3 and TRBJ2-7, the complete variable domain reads GAGVSQTPSNKVTEKGKYVELRCDPISGHTALYWYRQSLGQGPEFLIYFQGTGAADDSGLPNDRFFAVRPEGSVSTLKIQRTERGDSAVYLCASSLTLAGEGYEQYFGPGTRLTVT.

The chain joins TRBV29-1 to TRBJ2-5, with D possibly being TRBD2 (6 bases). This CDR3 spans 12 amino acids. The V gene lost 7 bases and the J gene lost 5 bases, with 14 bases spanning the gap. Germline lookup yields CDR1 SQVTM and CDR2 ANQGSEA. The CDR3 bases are TGCAGCGCCGGGAGTGGGAGTGAGACCCAGTACTTC. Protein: CSAGSGSETQYF.

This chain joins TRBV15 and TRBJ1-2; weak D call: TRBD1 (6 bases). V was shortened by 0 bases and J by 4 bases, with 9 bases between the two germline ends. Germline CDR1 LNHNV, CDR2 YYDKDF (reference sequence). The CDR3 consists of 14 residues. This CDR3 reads CATSRETGTYGYTF. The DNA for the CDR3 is TGTGCCACCAGCAGAGAGACAGGCACCTATGGCTACACCTTC.

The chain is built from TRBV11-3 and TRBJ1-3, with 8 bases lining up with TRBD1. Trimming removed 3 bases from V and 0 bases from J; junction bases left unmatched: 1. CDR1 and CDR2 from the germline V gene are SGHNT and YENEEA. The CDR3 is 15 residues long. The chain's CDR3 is CASSFDRGSGNTIYF. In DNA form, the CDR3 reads TGTGCCAGCAGCTTTGACAGGGGCTCTGGAAACACCATATATTTT.

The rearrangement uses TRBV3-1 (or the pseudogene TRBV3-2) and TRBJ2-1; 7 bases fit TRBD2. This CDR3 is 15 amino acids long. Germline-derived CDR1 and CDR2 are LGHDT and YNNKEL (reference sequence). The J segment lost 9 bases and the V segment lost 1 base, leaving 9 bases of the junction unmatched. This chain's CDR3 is CASSQGAGAITEQFF. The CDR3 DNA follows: TGTGCCAGCAGCCAAGGGGCGGGAGCAATCACTGAGCAGTTCTTC.

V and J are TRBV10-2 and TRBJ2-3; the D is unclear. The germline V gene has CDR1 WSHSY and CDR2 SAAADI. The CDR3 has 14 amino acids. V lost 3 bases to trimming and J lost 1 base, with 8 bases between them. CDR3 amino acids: CASSEYEGTDTQYF. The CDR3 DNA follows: TGCGCCAGCAGTGAATATGAGGGCACAGATACGCAGTATTTT.

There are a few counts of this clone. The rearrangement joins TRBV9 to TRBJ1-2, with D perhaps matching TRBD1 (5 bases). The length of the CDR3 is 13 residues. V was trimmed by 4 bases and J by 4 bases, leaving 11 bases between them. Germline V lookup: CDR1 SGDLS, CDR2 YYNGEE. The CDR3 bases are TGTGCCAGCAGCACCCGGACAAGCTATGGCTACACCTTC. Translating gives CASSTRTSYGYTF.

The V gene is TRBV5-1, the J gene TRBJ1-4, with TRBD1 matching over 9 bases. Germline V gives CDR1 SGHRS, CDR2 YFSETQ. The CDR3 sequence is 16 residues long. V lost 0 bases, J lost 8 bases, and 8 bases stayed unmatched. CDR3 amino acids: CASSLGQGVGREKLFF. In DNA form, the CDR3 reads TGCGCCAGCAGCTTGGGACAGGGGGTTGGGCGCGAAAAACTGTTTTTT.

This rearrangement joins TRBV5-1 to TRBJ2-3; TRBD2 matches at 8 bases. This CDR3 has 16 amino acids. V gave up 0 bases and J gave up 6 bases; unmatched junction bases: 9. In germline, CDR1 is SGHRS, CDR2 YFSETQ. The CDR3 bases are TGCGCCAGCAGCTTGGCGACCAGCGGGGGAGGGGATACGCAGTATTTT. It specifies CASSLATSGGGDTQYF.

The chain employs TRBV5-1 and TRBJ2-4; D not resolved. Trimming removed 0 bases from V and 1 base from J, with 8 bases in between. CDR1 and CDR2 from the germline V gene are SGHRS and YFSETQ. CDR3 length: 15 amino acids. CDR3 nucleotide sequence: TGCGCCAGCAGCTTGGGGGCTGGGGCCAAAAACATTCAGTACTTC. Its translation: CASSLGAGAKNIQYF.

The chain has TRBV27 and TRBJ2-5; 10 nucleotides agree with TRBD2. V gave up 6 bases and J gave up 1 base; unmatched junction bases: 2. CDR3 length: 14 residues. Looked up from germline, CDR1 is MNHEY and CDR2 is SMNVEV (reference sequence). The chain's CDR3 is CASRGLAIQETQYF. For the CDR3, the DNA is TGTGCCAGCAGGGGACTAGCGATCCAAGAGACCCAGTACTTC.

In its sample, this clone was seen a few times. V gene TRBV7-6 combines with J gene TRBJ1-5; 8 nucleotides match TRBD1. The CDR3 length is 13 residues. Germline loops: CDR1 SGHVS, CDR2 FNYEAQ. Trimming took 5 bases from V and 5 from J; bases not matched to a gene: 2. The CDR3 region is CASSPDRDQPQHF. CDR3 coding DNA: TGTGCCAGCAGCCCGGACAGGGATCAGCCCCAGCATTTT.

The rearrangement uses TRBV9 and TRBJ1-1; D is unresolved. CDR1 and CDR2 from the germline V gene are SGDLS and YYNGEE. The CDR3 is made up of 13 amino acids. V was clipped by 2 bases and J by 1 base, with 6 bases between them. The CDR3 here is CASSVRGNTEAFF. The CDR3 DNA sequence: TGTGCCAGCAGCGTTCGAGGGAACACTGAAGCTTTCTTT.

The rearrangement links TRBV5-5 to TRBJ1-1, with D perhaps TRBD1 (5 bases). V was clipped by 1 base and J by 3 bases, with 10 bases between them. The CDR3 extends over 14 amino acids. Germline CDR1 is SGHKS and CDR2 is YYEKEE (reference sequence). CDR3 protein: CASSLMPGDTEAFF. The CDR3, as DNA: TGTGCCAGCAGCTTGATGCCGGGGGACACTGAAGCTTTCTTT.

CDR3 in amino acids: CASSPRTGLTGELFF. As DNA, the CDR3 is TGTGCCAGCAGCCCTCGGACAGGGCTCACCGGGGAGCTGTTTTTT. The J gene is TRBJ2-2, the V gene TRBV11-3; TRBD1 matches 8 bases. This CDR3 spans 15 amino acids. Trimming at V came to 5 bases and at J to 4 bases, leaving 6 bases not matched to a gene. Germline V CDR1 and CDR2: SGHNT, YENEEA.